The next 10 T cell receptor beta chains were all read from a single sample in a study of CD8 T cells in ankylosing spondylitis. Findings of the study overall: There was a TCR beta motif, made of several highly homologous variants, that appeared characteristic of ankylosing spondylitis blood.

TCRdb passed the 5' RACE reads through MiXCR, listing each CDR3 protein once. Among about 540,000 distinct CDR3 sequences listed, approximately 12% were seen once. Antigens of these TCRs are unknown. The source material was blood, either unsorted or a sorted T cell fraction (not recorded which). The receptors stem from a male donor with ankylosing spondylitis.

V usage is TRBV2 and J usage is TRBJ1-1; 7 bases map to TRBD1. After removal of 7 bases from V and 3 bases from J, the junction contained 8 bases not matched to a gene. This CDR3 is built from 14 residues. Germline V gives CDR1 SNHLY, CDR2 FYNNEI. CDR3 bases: TGTGCCAGCACCCTGAGACAGGGAGACACTGAAGCTTTCTTT. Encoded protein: CASTLRQGDTEAFF.

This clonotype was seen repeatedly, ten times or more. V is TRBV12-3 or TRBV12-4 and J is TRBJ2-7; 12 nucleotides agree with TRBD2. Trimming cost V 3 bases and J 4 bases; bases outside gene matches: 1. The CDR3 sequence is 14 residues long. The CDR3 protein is CASSLTSGRYEQYF. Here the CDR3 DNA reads TGTGCCAGCAGTTTGACTAGCGGGAGATACGAGCAGTACTTC.

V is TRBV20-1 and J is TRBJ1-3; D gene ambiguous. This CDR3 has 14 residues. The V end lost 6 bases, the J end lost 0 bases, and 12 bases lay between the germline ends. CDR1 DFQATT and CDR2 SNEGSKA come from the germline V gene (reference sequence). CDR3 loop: CSAPDPSSGNTIYF. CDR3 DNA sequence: TGCAGTGCCCCAGACCCCAGCTCTGGAAACACCATATATTTT.

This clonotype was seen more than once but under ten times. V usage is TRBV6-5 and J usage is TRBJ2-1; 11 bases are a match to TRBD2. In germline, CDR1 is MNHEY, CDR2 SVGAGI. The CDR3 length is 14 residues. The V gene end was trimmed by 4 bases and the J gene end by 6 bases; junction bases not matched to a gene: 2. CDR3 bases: TGTGCCAGCAGTTTGACTAGCGGGGCCAATGAGCAGTTCTTC. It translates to CASSLTSGANEQFF.

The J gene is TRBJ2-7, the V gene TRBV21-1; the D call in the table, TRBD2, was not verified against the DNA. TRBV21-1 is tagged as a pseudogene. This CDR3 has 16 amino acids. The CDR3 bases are TGTGCCAGCAGAGTTTTTATCCTCGGACTCACCTACGAGCAGTACGTC. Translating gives CASRVFILGLTYEQYV.

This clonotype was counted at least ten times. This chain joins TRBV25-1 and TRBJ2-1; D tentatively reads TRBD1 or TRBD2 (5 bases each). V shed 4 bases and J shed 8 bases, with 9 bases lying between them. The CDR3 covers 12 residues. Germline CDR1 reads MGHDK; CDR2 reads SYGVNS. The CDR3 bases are TGTGCCAGCAGTGGGGGGATACATGAGCAGTTCTTC. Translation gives CASSGGIHEQFF.

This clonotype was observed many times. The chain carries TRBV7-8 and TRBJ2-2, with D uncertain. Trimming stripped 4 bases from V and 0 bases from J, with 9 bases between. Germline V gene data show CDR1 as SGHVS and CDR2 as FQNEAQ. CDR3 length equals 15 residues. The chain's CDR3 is CASSSSHPNTGELFF. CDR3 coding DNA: TGTGCCAGCAGCTCCTCCCATCCGAACACCGGGGAGCTGTTTTTT.

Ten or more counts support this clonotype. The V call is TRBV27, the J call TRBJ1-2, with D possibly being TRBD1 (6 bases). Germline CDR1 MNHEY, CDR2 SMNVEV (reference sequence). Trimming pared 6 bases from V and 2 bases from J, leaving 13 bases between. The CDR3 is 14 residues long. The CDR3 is CASSRGGGNYGYTF. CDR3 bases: TGTGCCAGCAGCCGAGGGGGGGGGAACTATGGCTACACCTTC.

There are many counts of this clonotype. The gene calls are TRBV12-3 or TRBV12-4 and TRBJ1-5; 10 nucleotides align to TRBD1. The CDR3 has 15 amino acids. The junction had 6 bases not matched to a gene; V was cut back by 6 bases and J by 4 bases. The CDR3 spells CASRGPGQGNQPQHF. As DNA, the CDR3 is TGTGCCAGCAGGGGACCGGGACAGGGGAATCAGCCCCAGCATTTT.

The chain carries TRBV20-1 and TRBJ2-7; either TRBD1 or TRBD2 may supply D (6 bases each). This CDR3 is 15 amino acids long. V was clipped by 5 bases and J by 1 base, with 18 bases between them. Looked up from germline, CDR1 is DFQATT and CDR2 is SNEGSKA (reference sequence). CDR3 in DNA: TGCAGTGCTTCGACTGGGGGGACACTATCCTACGAGCAGTACTTC. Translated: CSASTGGTLSYEQYF.